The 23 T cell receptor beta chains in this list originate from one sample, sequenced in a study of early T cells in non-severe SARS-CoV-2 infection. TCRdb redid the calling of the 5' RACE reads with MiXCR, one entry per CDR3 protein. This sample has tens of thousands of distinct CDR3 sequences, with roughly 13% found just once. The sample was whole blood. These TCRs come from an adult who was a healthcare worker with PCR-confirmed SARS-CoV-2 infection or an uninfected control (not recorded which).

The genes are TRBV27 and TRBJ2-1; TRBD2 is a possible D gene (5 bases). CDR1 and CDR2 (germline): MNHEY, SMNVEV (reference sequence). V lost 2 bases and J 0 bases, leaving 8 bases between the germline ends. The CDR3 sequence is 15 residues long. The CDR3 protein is CASSLPGSSYNEQFF. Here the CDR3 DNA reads TGTGCCAGCAGTTTACCGGGAAGCTCCTACAATGAGCAGTTCTTC.

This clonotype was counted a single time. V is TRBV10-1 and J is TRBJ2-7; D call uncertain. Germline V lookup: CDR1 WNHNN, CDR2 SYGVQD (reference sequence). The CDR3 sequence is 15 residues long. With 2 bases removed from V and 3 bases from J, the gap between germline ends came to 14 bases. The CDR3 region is CASSESPAGVYEQYF. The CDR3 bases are TGCGCCAGCAGTGAGAGCCCGGCAGGAGTCTACGAGCAGTACTTC.

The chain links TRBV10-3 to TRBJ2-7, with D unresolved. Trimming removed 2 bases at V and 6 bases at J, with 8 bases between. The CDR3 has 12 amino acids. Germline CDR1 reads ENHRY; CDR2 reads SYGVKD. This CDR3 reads CAISEKGFEQYF. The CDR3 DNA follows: TGTGCCATCAGTGAGAAAGGGTTCGAGCAGTACTTC.

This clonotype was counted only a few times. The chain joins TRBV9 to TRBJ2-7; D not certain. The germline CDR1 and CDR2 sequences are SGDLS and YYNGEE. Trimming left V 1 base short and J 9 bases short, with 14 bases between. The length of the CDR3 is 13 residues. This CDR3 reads CASSVNSYDSQYF. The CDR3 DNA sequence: TGTGCCAGCAGCGTAAACTCCTACGATTCGCAGTACTTC. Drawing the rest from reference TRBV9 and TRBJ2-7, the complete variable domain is DSGVTQTPKHLITATGQRVTLRCSPRSGDLSVYWYQQSLDQGLQFLIQYYNGEERAKGNILERFSAQQFPDLHSELNLSSLELGDSALYFCASSVNSYDSQYFGPGTRLTVT.

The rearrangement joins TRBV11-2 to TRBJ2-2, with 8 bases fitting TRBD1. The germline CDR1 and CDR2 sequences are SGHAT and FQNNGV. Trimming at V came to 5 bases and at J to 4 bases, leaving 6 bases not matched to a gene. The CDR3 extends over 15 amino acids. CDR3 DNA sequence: TGTGCCAGCAGCCCCGGACAGGGAATCACCGGGGAGCTGTTTTTT. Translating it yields CASSPGQGITGELFF. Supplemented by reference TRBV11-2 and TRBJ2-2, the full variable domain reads EAGVAQSPRYKIIEKRQSVAFWCNPISGHATLYWYQQILGQGPKLLIQFQNNGVVDDSQLPKDRFSAERLKGVDSTLKIQPAKLEDSAVYLCASSPGQGITGELFFGEGSRLTVL.

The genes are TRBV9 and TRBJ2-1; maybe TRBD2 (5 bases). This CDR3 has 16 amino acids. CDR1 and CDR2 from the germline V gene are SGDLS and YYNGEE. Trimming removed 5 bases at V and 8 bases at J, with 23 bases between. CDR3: CASREHRDHKGHEQFF. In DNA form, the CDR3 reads TGTGCCAGCAGAGAACACCGGGATCATAAGGGCCATGAGCAGTTCTTC.

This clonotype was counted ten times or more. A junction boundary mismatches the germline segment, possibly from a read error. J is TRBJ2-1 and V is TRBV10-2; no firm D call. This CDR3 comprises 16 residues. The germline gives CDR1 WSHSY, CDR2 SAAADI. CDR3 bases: TGCGCCAGCAGGGAGTTTGGCGGCGGCTCCTACAATGAGCAGTTCTTC. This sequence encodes CASREFGGGSYNEQFF.

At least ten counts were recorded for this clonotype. The DNA for the CDR3 is TGTGCCAGCAGCTTTGGCGAGGGAACCTACGAGCAGTACTTC. Its translation: CASSFGEGTYEQYF. The chain couples TRBV5-6 to TRBJ2-7, with a possible D match to TRBD2 (5 bases). The germline V gene encodes CDR1 SGHDT and CDR2 YYEEEE. The CDR3 covers 14 residues. The V gene lost 2 bases and the J gene lost 2 bases, with 11 bases spanning the gap.

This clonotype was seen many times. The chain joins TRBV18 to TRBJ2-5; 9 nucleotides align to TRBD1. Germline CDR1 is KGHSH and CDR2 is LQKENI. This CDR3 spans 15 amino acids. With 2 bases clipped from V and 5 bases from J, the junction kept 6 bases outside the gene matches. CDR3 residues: CASSPGQGIVETQYF. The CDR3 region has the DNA TGTGCCAGCTCACCAGGACAGGGGATCGTGGAGACCCAGTACTTC.

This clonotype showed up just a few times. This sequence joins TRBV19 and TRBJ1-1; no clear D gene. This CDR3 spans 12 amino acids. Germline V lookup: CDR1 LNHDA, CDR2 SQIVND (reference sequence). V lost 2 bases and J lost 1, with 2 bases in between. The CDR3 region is CASSIQNTEAFF. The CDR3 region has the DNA TGTGCCAGTAGTATACAGAACACTGAAGCTTTCTTT.

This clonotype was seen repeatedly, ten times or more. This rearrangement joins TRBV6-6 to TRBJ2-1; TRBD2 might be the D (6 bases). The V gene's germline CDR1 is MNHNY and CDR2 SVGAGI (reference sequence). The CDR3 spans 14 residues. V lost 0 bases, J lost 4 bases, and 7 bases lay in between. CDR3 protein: CASSYSSGYNEQFF. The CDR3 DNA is TGTGCCAGCAGTTACTCGAGCGGGTACAATGAGCAGTTCTTC.

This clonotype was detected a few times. As DNA, the CDR3 is TGCGCCAGCAGCTTGGCCTCTGCTGGCACAGATACGCAGTATTTT. This gives the protein CASSLASAGTDTQYF. The chain uses TRBV5-1 and TRBJ2-3; D uncertain. Trimming stripped 0 bases from V and 1 base from J, with 9 bases between. Germline loops: CDR1 SGHRS, CDR2 YFSETQ. The CDR3 covers 15 residues.

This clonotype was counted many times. The CDR3 DNA follows: TGTGCCAGTAGTAGCACCGGGACTAGCGGCTCCTACGAGCAGTACTTC. Amino acids: CASSSTGTSGSYEQYF. The chain carries TRBV19 and TRBJ2-7, with 11 bases fitting TRBD2. Per germline, CDR1 LNHDA and CDR2 SQIVND (reference sequence). Germline trimming cut 4 bases from V and 0 bases from J; bases unmatched to any gene: 5. The CDR3 is 16 amino acids.

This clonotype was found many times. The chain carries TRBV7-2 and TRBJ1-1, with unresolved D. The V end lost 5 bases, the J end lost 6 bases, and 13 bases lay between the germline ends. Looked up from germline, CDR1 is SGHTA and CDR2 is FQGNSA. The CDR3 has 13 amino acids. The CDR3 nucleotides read TGTGCCAGCAGCCCCCAGGCCAGGTCTGAAGCTTTCTTT. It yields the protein CASSPQARSEAFF.

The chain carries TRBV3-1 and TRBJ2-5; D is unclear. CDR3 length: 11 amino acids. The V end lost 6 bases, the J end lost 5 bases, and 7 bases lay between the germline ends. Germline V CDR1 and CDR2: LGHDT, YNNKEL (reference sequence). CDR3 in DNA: TGTGCCAGCAGTTGGACGGAGACCCAGTACTTC. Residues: CASSWTETQYF.

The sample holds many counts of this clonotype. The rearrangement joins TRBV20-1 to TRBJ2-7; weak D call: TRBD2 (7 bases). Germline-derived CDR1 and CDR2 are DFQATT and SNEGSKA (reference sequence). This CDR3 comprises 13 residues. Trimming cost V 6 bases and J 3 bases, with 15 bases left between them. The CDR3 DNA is TGCAGTGCGGAACGGGGGGCCCGCTACGAGCAGTACTTC. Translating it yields CSAERGARYEQYF.

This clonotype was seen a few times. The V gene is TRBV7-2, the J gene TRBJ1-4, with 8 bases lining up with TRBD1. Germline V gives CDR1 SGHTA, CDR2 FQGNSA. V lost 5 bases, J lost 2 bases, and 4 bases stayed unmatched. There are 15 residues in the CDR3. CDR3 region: CASSPRTGTNEKLFF. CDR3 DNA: TGTGCCAGCAGCCCCCGGACAGGGACTAATGAAAAACTGTTTTTT. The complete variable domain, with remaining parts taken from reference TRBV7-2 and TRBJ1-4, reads GAGVSQSPSNKVTEKGKDVELRCDPISGHTALYWYRQSLGQGLEFLIYFQGNSAPDKSGLPSDRFSAERTGGSVSTLTIQRTQQEDSAVYLCASSPRTGTNEKLFFGSGTQLSVL.

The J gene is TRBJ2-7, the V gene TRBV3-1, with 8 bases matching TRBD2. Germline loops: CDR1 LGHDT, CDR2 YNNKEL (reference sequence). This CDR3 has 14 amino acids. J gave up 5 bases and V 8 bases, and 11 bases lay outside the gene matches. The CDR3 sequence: CASSLRGGRDEQYF. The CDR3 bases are TGTGCCAGCTCCCTTCGGGGGGGCCGCGACGAGCAGTACTTC.

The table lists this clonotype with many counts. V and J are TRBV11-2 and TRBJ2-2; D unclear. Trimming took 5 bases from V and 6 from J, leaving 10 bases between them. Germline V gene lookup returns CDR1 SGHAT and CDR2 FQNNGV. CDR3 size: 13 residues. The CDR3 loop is CASSRSGAGELFF. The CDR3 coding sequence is TGTGCCAGCAGCCGTAGTGGCGCCGGGGAGCTGTTTTTT. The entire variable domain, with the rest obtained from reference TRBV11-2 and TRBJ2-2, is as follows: EAGVAQSPRYKIIEKRQSVAFWCNPISGHATLYWYQQILGQGPKLLIQFQNNGVVDDSQLPKDRFSAERLKGVDSTLKIQPAKLEDSAVYLCASSRSGAGELFFGEGSRLTVL.

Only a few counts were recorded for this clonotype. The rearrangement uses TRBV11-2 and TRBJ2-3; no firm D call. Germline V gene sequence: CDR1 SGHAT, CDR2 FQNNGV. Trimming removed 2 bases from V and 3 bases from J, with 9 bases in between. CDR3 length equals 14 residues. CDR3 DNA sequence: TGTGCCAGCAGCTTATTAGTGGGTACAGATACGCAGTATTTT. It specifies CASSLLVGTDTQYF.

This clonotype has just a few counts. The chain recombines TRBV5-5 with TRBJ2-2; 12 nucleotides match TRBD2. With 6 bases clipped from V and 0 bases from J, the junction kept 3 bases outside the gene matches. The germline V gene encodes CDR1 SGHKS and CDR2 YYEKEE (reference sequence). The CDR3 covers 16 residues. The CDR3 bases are TGTGCCAGCACCTGGACTAGCGGGGCGAACACCGGGGAGCTGTTTTTT. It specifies CASTWTSGANTGELFF.

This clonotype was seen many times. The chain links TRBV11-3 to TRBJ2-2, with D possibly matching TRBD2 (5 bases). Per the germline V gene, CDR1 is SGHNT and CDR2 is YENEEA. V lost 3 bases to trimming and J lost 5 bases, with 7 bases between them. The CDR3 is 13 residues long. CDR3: CASSLTGTGELFF. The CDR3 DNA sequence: TGTGCCAGCAGCTTGACGGGGACCGGGGAGCTGTTTTTT. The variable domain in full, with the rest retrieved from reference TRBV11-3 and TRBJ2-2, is EAGVVQSPRYKIIEKKQPVAFWCNPISGHNTLYWYLQNLGQGPELLIRYENEEAVDDSQLPKDRFSAERLKGVDSTLKIQPAELGDSAVYLCASSLTGTGELFFGEGSRLTVL.

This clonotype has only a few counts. CDR3 protein: CASSPDTGNPSYEQYF. The CDR3 nucleotides read TGCGCCAGCAGCCCGGACACAGGGAACCCTTCCTACGAGCAGTACTTC. The chain has TRBV5-1 and TRBJ2-7, with D possibly matching TRBD1 (6 bases). There are 16 residues in the CDR3. Germline V gene sequence: CDR1 SGHRS, CDR2 YFSETQ. The V and J ends lost 4 bases and 1 base respectively, with 18 bases between them.